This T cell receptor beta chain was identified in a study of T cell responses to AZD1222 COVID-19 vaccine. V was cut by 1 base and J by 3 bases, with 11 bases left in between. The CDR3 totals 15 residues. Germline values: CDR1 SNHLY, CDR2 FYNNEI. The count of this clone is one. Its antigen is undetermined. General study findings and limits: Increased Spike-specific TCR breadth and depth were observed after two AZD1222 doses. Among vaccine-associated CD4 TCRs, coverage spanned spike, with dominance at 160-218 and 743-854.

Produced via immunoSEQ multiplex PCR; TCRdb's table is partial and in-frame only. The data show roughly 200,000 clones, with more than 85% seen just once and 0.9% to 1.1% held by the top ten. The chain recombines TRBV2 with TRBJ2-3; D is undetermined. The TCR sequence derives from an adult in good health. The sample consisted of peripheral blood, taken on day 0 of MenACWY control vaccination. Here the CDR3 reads CASSEEKIPTDTQYF. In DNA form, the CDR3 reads TGTGCCAGCAGTGAAGAAAAGATCCCGACAGATACGCAGTATTTT.